A single sample is the source of the 3 T cell receptor beta chains below, sequenced in a study of blood T cell repertoires in COVID-19. Repertoires were generated with immunoSEQ multiplex PCR, while TCRdb's copy carries only in-frame clones and drops some. The sample lists under 80,000 clones; about 80% were seen once. The source material was peripheral blood. All receptors derive from a human donor in a cohort sampled during active COVID-19.

In nucleotides, the CDR3 is TGTGCCTGGAGTCGATACGGCTCCTACGAGCAGTACGTC. Residues: CAWSRYGSYEQYV. This sequence joins TRBV30 and TRBJ2-7, with D uncertain. The germline V gene has CDR1 GTSNPN and CDR2 SVGIG (reference sequence). The CDR3 runs 13 residues. V was clipped by 2 bases and J by 0 bases, with 8 bases between them.

The rearrangement uses TRBV24-1 and TRBJ2-1; D is possibly TRBD2 (6 bases). The CDR3 sequence is 13 residues long. With 5 bases removed from V and 5 bases from J, the gap between germline ends came to 9 bases. Germline V gives CDR1 KGHDR, CDR2 SFDVKD. Here the CDR3 reads CATSVSGDNEQFF. CDR3 nucleotides: TGTGCCACCAGTGTTTCGGGGGACAATGAGCAGTTCTTC.

This clone was observed a few times. The J gene is TRBJ2-2, the V gene TRBV7-3, with a tentative D call TRBD1 (5 bases). The length of the CDR3 is 15 residues. Trimming removed 1 base from V and 1 base from J, with 7 bases in between. The germline gives CDR1 SGHTA, CDR2 FQGTGA. CDR3: CASSLSGQNTGELFF. CDR3 sequence (DNA): TGTGCCAGCAGCTTAAGTGGACAGAACACCGGGGAGCTGTTTTTT.